This TCR beta chain emerged from a study of cytomegalovirus exposure and HLA in healthy donors. Germline lookup yields CDR1 SGHTA and CDR2 FQGNSA. The CDR3 runs to 16 residues. The germline V and J ends were trimmed by 1 base and 2 bases, with 15 bases remaining between them. The PCR was carried out with 60 Vbeta primers and 13 Jbeta primers. Data came from immunoSEQ multiplex PCR; TCRdb stores just in-frame clones and leaves some out. The table includes roughly 150,000 clones, nearly 80% detected once. The TCR originated in a woman in her thirties or forties in good health and CMV-seronegative. The sequenced sample consisted of PBMCs. V usage is TRBV7-2 and J usage is TRBJ2-7, with D tentatively TRBD2 (7 bases). The DNA of the CDR3 is TGTGCCAGCAGCTTAGGGGGGCGGGGGCTTCCCTACGAGCAGTACTTC. It encodes CASSLGGRGLPYEQYF.